This T cell receptor beta chain was captured in a study of molecular identifiers for immune sequencing clone quantification. Study results and caveats: Clone sizes could be underestimated for highly expanded clones when identical TCR molecules share a barcode. Jurkat TCR RNA spiked in from one cell (amid one million naive cells) was reportedly detectable.

The authors gated naive CD8 T cells as CD8+CD4-CCR7+CD45RA+ for sorting. Bulk libraries came from a prior protocol with listed TCR primers. TCRdb independently ran MiXCR on the PCR reads; one entry per CDR3 protein. The data contain about 640,000 distinct CDR3 sequences, 15% to 20% of them singletons. Germline assignment: CDR1 GTSNPN and CDR2 SVGIG (reference sequence). The CDR3 covers 12 residues. The V end lost 5 bases, the J end lost 6 bases, and 12 bases lay between the germline ends. There are many counts of this clonotype. No antigen is known for it. The V call is TRBV30, the J call TRBJ2-3, with D uncertain. This receptor was taken from a human donor in good health. Some libraries in this study had Jurkat cell RNA spiked in. Sequences were obtained from naive CD8+ T cells from blood, with Jurkat cell RNA spiked in. Subset noted: FACS-sorted CD8+CD4-CCR7+CD45RA+ naive T cells. The CDR3 DNA sequence: TGTGCCTGGGTTAATTATGGGGATACGCAGTATTTT. It specifies CAWVNYGDTQYF.